This is a list of T cell receptor beta chains from one sample in a study of blood T cell repertoires in COVID-19. Some clones are missing from TCRdb's copy, which holds only in-frame ones; the method was immunoSEQ multiplex PCR. Here the sample spans 100,000 to 150,000 clones, 85% being singletons. Source material: peripheral blood. The receptors shown here come from a woman aged 80 or older with acute or convalescent COVID-19. Each CDR3 is given with its conserved first and last residue.

j_call v_call cdr3_aa
TRBJ1-6 TRBV10-3 CATGTGVLGSPLHF
TRBJ1-1 TRBV7-3 CASSLGARNTEAFF
TRBJ2-3 TRBV5-4 CASNLGGADTQYF
TRBJ1-3 TRBV12-5 CASGLAGDSRIGNTIYF
TRBJ1-3 TRBV6-1 CASRPGGRDGNTIYF
TRBJ1-3 TRBV5-1 CASSLRRGSRNTIYF
TRBJ1-6 TRBV19 CASSIDRTGDSPLHF
TRBJ1-5 TRBV18 CASSPSGHSNQPQHF
TRBJ1-5 TRBV2 CASSDHYQPQHF
TRBJ1-2 TRBV5-1 CASSPGQGYGYTF